This entry lists 27 T cell receptor beta chains sequenced from one sample in a study of T cell repertoires in cytomegalovirus infection. MiXCR was run by TCRdb on the reads, yielding one entry per CDR3 protein. In the table there are just under 300,000 distinct CDR3 sequences, around 10% of which are singletons. What was sequenced was PBMCs. Receptor source: a human donor in good health (CMV status not recorded). Some clones in this sample may be carry-over from other donors' samples.

This clonotype was observed at least ten times. The chain uses TRBV6-2 or TRBV6-3 and TRBJ2-7, with D possibly matching TRBD2 (6 bases). This CDR3 is built from 13 residues. CDR1 and CDR2 from the germline V gene are MNHEY and SVGEGT. V was trimmed by 5 bases and J by 4 bases, leaving 12 bases between them. The CDR3 nucleotides are TGTGCCAGCAGTGACCCCGGGACTTACGAGCAGTACGTC. This sequence encodes CASSDPGTYEQYV.

V is TRBV11-2 and J is TRBJ2-2; 7 bases are a match to TRBD1. The CDR3 is 13 amino acids. Germline V lookup: CDR1 SGHAT, CDR2 FQNNGV. V shed 8 bases, J shed 2 bases, and the junction held 2 bases outside the gene matches. CDR3 DNA: TGTGCCAGCTGGACAGGCAACACCGGGGAGCTGTTTTTT. As protein: CASWTGNTGELFF.

This clonotype was seen at least ten times. The chain combines TRBV10-2 with TRBJ1-5; no firm D call. Germline V CDR1 and CDR2: WSHSY, SAAADI. The CDR3 extends over 14 amino acids. Trimming left V 3 bases short and J 4 bases short, with 10 bases between. CDR3 coding DNA: TGCGCCAGCAGTGAAACAGCCCAGAATCAGCCCCAGCATTTT. This gives the protein CASSETAQNQPQHF.

This clonotype has at least ten counts. The chain recombines TRBV11-3 with TRBJ2-6, with a possible D match to TRBD2 (5 bases). V lost 4 bases to trimming and J lost 3 bases, with 7 bases between them. Germline V gene lookup returns CDR1 SGHNT and CDR2 YENEEA. This CDR3 has 14 residues. The CDR3 DNA follows: TGTGCCAGCAGCTCGGGGAATGGGGCCAACGTCCTGACTTTC. As protein: CASSSGNGANVLTF.

The rearrangement uses TRBV2 and TRBJ1-4; a weak D match, TRBD1 (6 bases). CDR1 and CDR2 (germline): SNHLY, FYNNEI. V gave up 1 base and J gave up 8 bases, with 14 bases separating them. There are 15 residues in the CDR3. CDR3 protein: CASSEGTGRFEKLFF. The CDR3 nucleotides read TGTGCCAGCAGTGAAGGAACAGGGCGCTTCGAAAAACTGTTTTTT.

This clonotype showed up many times. This chain joins TRBV5-4 and TRBJ2-5, with TRBD2 matching over 9 bases. Trimming cost V 4 bases and J 5 bases; bases outside gene matches: 3. The CDR3 covers 13 residues. Looked up from germline, CDR1 is SGHNT and CDR2 is YYREEE (reference sequence). In DNA, the CDR3 is TGTGCCAGCAGCGCGGGGGGGAGTGAGACCCAGTACTTC. Residues: CASSAGGSETQYF.

This clonotype was picked up many times. The chain is built from TRBV28 and TRBJ2-3; D assignment may be TRBD1 or TRBD2 (5 bases each). The germline gives CDR1 MDHEN, CDR2 SYDVKM. The CDR3 loop spans 14 amino acids. V was trimmed by 5 bases and J by 4 bases, leaving 13 bases between them. The CDR3 region is CASSNGAVPDTQYF. As DNA, the CDR3 is TGTGCCAGCAGTAACGGGGCCGTGCCAGATACGCAGTATTTT. Together with reference TRBV28 and TRBJ2-3, the CDR3 gives the full variable domain: DVKVTQSSRYLVKRTGEKVFLECVQDMDHENMFWYRQDPGLGLRLIYFSYDVKMKEKGDIPEGYSVSREKKERFSLILESASTNQTSMYLCASSNGAVPDTQYFGPGTRLTVL.

There are many counts of this clonotype. This sequence joins TRBV7-9 and TRBJ2-7; 11 nucleotides match TRBD1. Germline V gene sequence: CDR1 SEHNR, CDR2 FQNEAQ (reference sequence). There are 15 residues in the CDR3. V gave up 6 bases and J gave up 3 bases; unmatched junction bases: 7. CDR3 amino acids: CASSQGQGVFYEQYV. The CDR3 region has the DNA TGTGCCAGCAGTCAGGGACAGGGGGTCTTCTACGAGCAGTACGTC.

This clonotype was recorded at least ten times. This chain's CDR3 is CASSLDRGLAGANVLTF. CDR3 DNA sequence: TGTGCCAGCAGTTTGGACAGGGGGCTAGCTGGGGCCAACGTCCTGACTTTC. The chain combines TRBV6-2 or TRBV6-3 with TRBJ2-6; 11 bases are shared with TRBD1. This CDR3 region has 17 residues. Germline lookup yields CDR1 MNHEY and CDR2 SVGEGT. The V gene end was trimmed by 4 bases and the J gene end by 2 bases; junction bases not matched to a gene: 4.

This clonotype showed up many times. V is TRBV14 and J is TRBJ2-1; D perhaps matches TRBD1 (5 bases). Looked up from germline, CDR1 is SGHDN and CDR2 is FVKESK. Trimming removed 4 bases at V and 10 bases at J, with 14 bases between. The CDR3 runs 13 residues. The CDR3 is CASSLTRAWEQFF. The CDR3 DNA follows: TGTGCCAGCAGCCTCACCAGGGCGTGGGAGCAGTTCTTC.

This clonotype was counted ten times or more. The chain's CDR3 is CAISESRGLGTEAFF. The CDR3 DNA follows: TGTGCCATCAGTGAGTCGAGGGGTTTAGGCACTGAAGCTTTCTTT. The rearrangement links TRBV10-3 to TRBJ1-1; maybe TRBD1 (5 bases). V gave up 0 bases and J gave up 4 bases, with 12 bases separating them. Germline V gene lookup returns CDR1 ENHRY and CDR2 SYGVKD. The CDR3 extends over 15 amino acids.

In its sample, this clonotype was seen many times. The gene calls are TRBV19 and TRBJ2-5; D might be TRBD2 (5 bases). The V end lost 4 bases, the J end lost 2 bases, and 8 bases lay between the germline ends. Germline-derived CDR1 and CDR2 are LNHDA and SQIVND (reference sequence). This CDR3 spans 13 amino acids. Here the CDR3 reads CASSTGVQETQYF. CDR3 bases: TGTGCCAGTAGTACCGGGGTACAAGAGACCCAGTACTTC.

V and J are TRBV10-3 and TRBJ2-7, with D possibly TRBD1 on 6 matching bases. Trimming took 8 bases from V and 4 from J, leaving 15 bases between them. The CDR3 is made up of 13 amino acids. Germline loops: CDR1 ENHRY, CDR2 SYGVKD. CDR3 in DNA: TGTGCCATCCGGACAGAAACTACTTACGAGCAGTACTTC. It codes for CAIRTETTYEQYF.

V usage is TRBV29-1 and J usage is TRBJ1-3; D is perhaps TRBD1 (6 bases). This CDR3 is 12 amino acids long. Trimming cost V 3 bases and J 7 bases, with 10 bases left between them. Germline values: CDR1 SQVTM, CDR2 ANQGSEA. The CDR3 sequence: CSVEGAPNTIYF. CDR3 DNA: TGCAGCGTTGAGGGGGCGCCGAACACCATATATTTT.

The rearrangement links TRBV7-9 to TRBJ1-2; a weak D match, TRBD1 (6 bases). The germline V gene encodes CDR1 SEHNR and CDR2 FQNEAQ (reference sequence). V shed 3 bases and J shed 6 bases, with 17 bases lying between them. The CDR3 has 15 amino acids. DNA of the CDR3: TGTGCCAGCAGCTTCCCAGGGGATGGGTGGAATGGCTACACCTTC. This translates into CASSFPGDGWNGYTF.

This clonotype was counted only a few times. The CDR3: CASSLFGSYNEQFF. The DNA of the CDR3 is TGTGCCAGCAGCTTATTCGGATCCTACAATGAGCAGTTCTTC. The chain joins TRBV11-1 to TRBJ2-1; no clear D gene. V shed 2 bases and J shed 1 base, with 6 bases lying between them. CDR3 length equals 14 residues. Germline V gene sequence: CDR1 SGHAT, CDR2 FQDESV (reference sequence).

At least ten counts were recorded for this clonotype. This sequence joins TRBV7-9 and TRBJ1-1, with 7 bases lining up with TRBD1. Germline CDR1 is SEHNR and CDR2 is FQNEAQ (reference sequence). The CDR3 has 14 amino acids. After removal of 5 bases from V and 0 bases from J, the junction contained 3 bases not matched to a gene. The DNA of the CDR3 is TGTGCCAGCAGCGGGGACAGCTTGAACACTGAAGCTTTCTTT. It is translated as CASSGDSLNTEAFF.

This clonotype came up a few times. The chain uses TRBV20-1 and TRBJ2-7; the D gene is possibly TRBD1 (5 bases). The V end lost 3 bases, the J end lost 2 bases, and 8 bases lay between the germline ends. Germline values: CDR1 DFQATT, CDR2 SNEGSKA (reference sequence). The CDR3 length is 12 residues. In DNA form, the CDR3 reads TGCAGTGCTAGCGCAGGGACCTACGAGCAGTACGTC. This encodes CSASAGTYEQYV.

At least ten counts were recorded for this clonotype. The chain links TRBV6-2 or TRBV6-3 to TRBJ2-5, with D possibly matching TRBD2 (5 bases). The V end lost 8 bases, the J end lost 0 bases, and 19 bases lay between the germline ends. The CDR3 sequence is 16 residues long. CDR1 MNHEY and CDR2 SVGEGT come from the germline V gene. CDR3 sequence: CASSPSRGAYQETQYF. The CDR3 bases are TGTGCCAGCTCCCCTTCCCGGGGAGCGTACCAAGAGACCCAGTACTTC.

This clonotype was recorded many times. The V and J genes are TRBV7-2 and TRBJ2-1; 10 bases line up with TRBD2. Trimming took 3 bases from V and 4 from J; bases not matched to a gene: 12. Germline CDR1 reads SGHTA; CDR2 reads FQGNSA. The CDR3 is 18 residues long. The CDR3 DNA reads TGTGCCAGCAGCTTTCGGGCCCTCGGACTAGCGGATTACAATGAGCAGTTCTTC. Its protein is CASSFRALGLADYNEQFF.

The table lists this clonotype with many counts. The chain couples TRBV29-1 to TRBJ2-4; D assignment may be TRBD1 or TRBD2 (5 bases each). There are 13 residues in the CDR3. Per the germline V gene, CDR1 is SQVTM and CDR2 is ANQGSEA. The germline V and J ends were trimmed by 4 bases and 6 bases, with 13 bases remaining between them. The DNA of the CDR3 is TGCAGCGTTGGGCTCAGGGAGATAAACATTCAGTACTTC. This sequence encodes CSVGLREINIQYF.

The sample holds many counts of this clonotype. This chain connects TRBV19 to TRBJ1-1; D is undetermined. V lost 2 bases and J 8 bases, leaving 6 bases between the germline ends. CDR3 length: 11 amino acids. CDR1 is LNHDA, CDR2 SQIVND, per germline (reference sequence). The CDR3 sequence is CASSINSEAFF. CDR3 nucleotide sequence: TGTGCCAGTAGTATAAATTCAGAAGCTTTCTTT.

This clonotype showed up many times. This chain joins TRBV25-1 and TRBJ2-2; no clear D gene. V was shortened by 1 base and J by 7 bases, with 4 bases between the two germline ends. The CDR3 contains 12 residues. Germline V CDR1 and CDR2: MGHDK, SYGVNS. CDR3 nucleotides: TGTGCCAGCAGTGAATCGGGCGGGGAGCTGTTTTTT. This sequence encodes CASSESGGELFF.

This clonotype has at least ten counts. The chain combines TRBV4-3 with TRBJ1-4, with 9 positions matching TRBD1. This CDR3 has 19 residues. V lost 0 bases and J lost 7; bases outside the gene matches: 15. Germline loops: CDR1 LGHNA, CDR2 YSLEER. Written as DNA, the CDR3 is TGCGCCAGCAGCCAAGATCTCGAACAGGGGGCGACCCAAGGTGAAAAACTGTTTTTT. Translating gives CASSQDLEQGATQGEKLFF.

This clonotype was seen repeatedly, ten times or more. V and J are TRBV28 and TRBJ2-7, with D possibly TRBD1 on 6 matching bases. The CDR3 contains 16 residues. V was cut by 4 bases and J by 5 bases, with 21 bases left in between. CDR1 MDHEN and CDR2 SYDVKM come from the germline V gene. DNA of the CDR3: TGTGCCAGCAGTTCGGACAGCCGCCCGTTTAGGCACGAGCAGTACGTC. Translating it yields CASSSDSRPFRHEQYV.

The table lists this clonotype with many counts. The chain carries TRBV19 and TRBJ2-1; weak D call: TRBD2 (6 bases). In germline, CDR1 is LNHDA, CDR2 SQIVND (reference sequence). The CDR3 consists of 14 residues. V was shortened by 3 bases and J by 9 bases, with 15 bases between the two germline ends. CDR3 coding DNA: TGTGCCAGTAGTATGATGTCAGCGGGTGGTGAGCAGTTCTTC. Translated: CASSMMSAGGEQFF.

This clonotype came up many times. CDR3 coding DNA: TGTGCCAGCAGCGAACGAACAGGGCACACCGGGGAGCTGTTTTTT. It yields the protein CASSERTGHTGELFF. This chain uses TRBV7-2 with TRBJ2-2; possibly TRBD1 for D (6 bases). Germline CDR1 and CDR2: SGHTA and FQGNSA. The V gene lost 5 bases and the J gene lost 3 bases, with 13 bases spanning the gap. This CDR3 spans 15 amino acids. The full variable domain, in which reference TRBV7-2 and TRBJ2-2 provide the parts outside the CDR3, is GAGVSQSPSNKVTEKGKDVELRCDPISGHTALYWYRQSLGQGLEFLIYFQGNSAPDKSGLPSDRFSAERTGGSVSTLTIQRTQQEDSAVYLCASSERTGHTGELFFGEGSRLTVL.